This entry lists 31 T cell receptor beta chains sequenced from one sample in a study of shared clonotypes between healthy human individuals. The repertoire was sequenced with immunoSEQ multiplex PCR; TCRdb's copy has only in-frame clones and lacks some. Counted here are 950,000 to 1,100,000 clones, about 75% occurring once; the ten biggest clones make up about 1.5%. Sample: memory CD4+ T cells sorted from blood. As to subset: CD45RA-negative fraction. These TCRs come from a man aged 18-30 years in good health.

Remarks on this clone: One end of the junction varies from germline; a read error may be responsible. This chain links TRBV7-2 with TRBJ2-5; TRBD2 matches 11 bases. CDR3 length: 16 residues. In germline, CDR1 is SGHTA, CDR2 FQGNSA. Written as DNA, the CDR3 is TGCGCCAGCAGTCCTAGCGGGGGGCCCTACCAAGAGACCCAGTACTTC. Its protein is CASSPSGGPYQETQYF. Variable domain in full (rest from reference TRBV7-2 and TRBJ2-5): GAGVSQSPSNKVTEKGKDVELRCDPISGHTALYWYRQSLGQGLEFLIYFQGNSAPDKSGLPSDRFSAERTGGSVSTLTIQRTQQEDSAVYLCASSPSGGPYQETQYFGPGTRLLVL.

The chain joins TRBV6-5 to TRBJ2-2; D is possibly TRBD2 (6 bases). Germline assignment: CDR1 MNHEY and CDR2 SVGAGI. CDR3 length equals 14 residues. Trimming removed 5 bases from V and 7 bases from J, with 14 bases in between. The CDR3 nucleotides are TGTGCCAGCAGTATACTCGGGGGTGGCGGGGAGCTGTTTTTT. Its translation: CASSILGGGGELFF.

The chain links TRBV30 to TRBJ1-1; tentatively, D is TRBD1 (5 bases). CDR1 and CDR2 from the germline V gene are GTSNPN and SVGIG (reference sequence). This CDR3 comprises 13 residues. Trimming removed 1 base from V and 4 bases from J, with 10 bases in between. The CDR3 protein is CAWSGGSSTEAFF. In DNA, the CDR3 is TGTGCCTGGAGTGGGGGCAGTTCCACTGAAGCTTTCTTT.

J is TRBJ2-3 and V is TRBV18; D uncertain. V was clipped by 7 bases and J by 7 bases, with 18 bases between them. The CDR3 runs to 14 residues. Germline V gene data show CDR1 as KGHSH and CDR2 as LQKENI. The CDR3 is CASFNARQSNTQYF. CDR3 nucleotides: TGTGCCAGCTTCAATGCACGGCAGTCAAATACGCAGTATTTT.

This clone was recorded a few times. The rearrangement uses TRBV9 and TRBJ1-1, with a possible D match to TRBD1 (5 bases). The CDR3 is made up of 14 amino acids. The V gene lost 4 bases and the J gene lost 2 bases, with 12 bases spanning the gap. From germline, CDR1 is SGDLS and CDR2 YYNGEE. The CDR3 DNA is TGTGCCAGCAGCCCTGACAGTCACAACACTGAAGCTTTCTTT. It encodes CASSPDSHNTEAFF.

The chain recombines TRBV9 with TRBJ1-1; no definite D call. The V gene's germline CDR1 is SGDLS and CDR2 YYNGEE. This CDR3 is built from 13 residues. V lost 0 bases to trimming and J lost 6 bases, with 9 bases between them. CDR3 in DNA: TGTGCCAGCAGCGTAGGAGGGAGCGCTGAAGCTTTCTTT. It is translated as CASSVGGSAEAFF.

The chain uses TRBV9 and TRBJ2-5; TRBD2 matches at 8 bases. Germline assignment: CDR1 SGDLS and CDR2 YYNGEE. With V trimmed by 0 bases and J by 2 bases, 12 bases remained unmatched. The CDR3 extends over 18 amino acids. CDR3 amino acids: CASSVGLLGAGGQETQYF. The DNA for the CDR3 is TGTGCCAGCAGCGTAGGCCTCCTCGGGGCGGGAGGACAAGAGACCCAGTACTTC.

This clone was seen only a few times. This chain uses TRBV7-9 with TRBJ1-3; the D gene is possibly TRBD1 (5 bases). V gave up 10 bases and J gave up 0 bases, with 13 bases separating them. This CDR3 has 14 residues. Looked up from germline, CDR1 is SEHNR and CDR2 is FQNEAQ (reference sequence). The CDR3 nucleotides are TGTGCCACTGGGGCAGTTATCTCTGGAAACACCATATATTTT. Translation gives CATGAVISGNTIYF.

This clone was found once. The CDR3 nucleotides read TGTGCCAGCGGGAGCGGGGTTAAGCAGTACTTC. Residues: CASGSGVKQYF. The V and J genes are TRBV25-1 and TRBJ2-7; 7 nucleotides align to TRBD2. The V and J ends lost 8 bases and 8 bases, in that order; junction bases with no gene match: 6. CDR1 MGHDK and CDR2 SYGVNS come from the germline V gene. CDR3 length: 11 residues.

The chain employs TRBV12-5 and TRBJ2-1; 12 bases line up with TRBD2. This CDR3 region has 19 residues. The V and J ends lost 1 base and 6 bases, in that order; junction bases with no gene match: 13. Germline V gene data show CDR1 as LGHNT and CDR2 as FRNRAP. In nucleotides, the CDR3 is TGTGCTAGTGGTTTGGGCCTAGCGGGAGGGCCAGGGAGGTCCAATGAGCAGTTCTTC. It specifies CASGLGLAGGPGRSNEQFF.

The chain couples TRBV10-3 to TRBJ2-1; the D is unclear. Germline V gene lookup returns CDR1 ENHRY and CDR2 SYGVKD. The CDR3 length is 14 residues. The V end was cut by 4 bases, the J end by 8 bases, with 15 bases between. Written as DNA, the CDR3 is TGTGCCATCAGTGGTTCCGCTTCCCAAGATGAGCAGTTCTTC. Amino acid sequence: CAISGSASQDEQFF.

This clone was observed once. The chain uses TRBV28 and TRBJ1-3; 8 bases line up with TRBD1. The CDR3 is 17 residues long. Germline lookup yields CDR1 MDHEN and CDR2 SYDVKM. After removal of 4 bases from V and 0 bases from J, the junction contained 8 bases not matched to a gene. The CDR3 region has the DNA TGTGCCAGCAGTTCACCCGGGACAGGCCTCTCTGGAAACACCATATATTTT. It specifies CASSSPGTGLSGNTIYF.

The chain carries TRBV19 and TRBJ1-2, with a tentative D call TRBD1 (5 bases). Germline V CDR1 and CDR2: LNHDA, SQIVND (reference sequence). Trimming cost V 7 bases and J 6 bases, with 21 bases left between them. The CDR3 consists of 15 residues. As DNA, the CDR3 is TGTGCCAGTACAAAATTGAGAACAGGCGTTAATGGCTACACCTTC. It specifies CASTKLRTGVNGYTF.

The V call is TRBV7-2, the J call TRBJ2-3; unclear D gene. Germline-derived CDR1 and CDR2 are SGHTA and FQGNSA. The CDR3 is made up of 16 amino acids. V was clipped by 1 base and J by 1 base, with 12 bases between them. CDR3 region: CASSLVTGLGTDTQYF. CDR3 DNA sequence: TGTGCCAGCAGCTTAGTTACGGGTCTTGGCACAGATACGCAGTATTTT.

As regards this clone: The sample contains more than one DNA sequence encoding this CDR3. J is TRBJ2-3 and V is TRBV5-1, with 12 bases aligning to TRBD2. The CDR3 runs 18 residues. Germline values: CDR1 SGHRS, CDR2 YFSETQ. V trimming: 0 bases; J trimming: 2 bases; junction bases outside the gene matches: 7. In DNA, the CDR3 is TGCGCCAGCAGCTTGGCCAGGACTAGCGGGGAAATCACAGATACGCAGTATTTT. Translating it yields CASSLARTSGEITDTQYF.

V usage is TRBV2 and J usage is TRBJ2-7; 13 nucleotides line up with TRBD2. CDR1 is SNHLY, CDR2 FYNNEI, per germline. J gave up 6 bases and V 1 base, and 9 bases lay outside the gene matches. This CDR3 is 17 amino acids long. CDR3 DNA sequence: TGTGCCAGCAGTGAAGGGTATCAGACTAGCGGGAGGACCGAGCAGTACTTC. Its translation is CASSEGYQTSGRTEQYF.

V and J are TRBV28 and TRBJ2-3; 7 nucleotides line up with TRBD2. Germline-derived CDR1 and CDR2 are MDHEN and SYDVKM. V shed 1 base and J 7 bases; nucleotides not matched to a gene: 5. This CDR3 is 14 amino acids long. The CDR3 reads CASSLSGTTYTQYF. The CDR3 DNA follows: TGTGCCAGCAGTTTATCAGGGACTACTTATACGCAGTATTTT.

The V gene is TRBV5-1, the J gene TRBJ2-3; D is ambiguous. CDR1 is SGHRS, CDR2 YFSETQ, per germline. The CDR3 is 18 amino acids. V lost 0 bases, J lost 2 bases, and 19 bases lay in between. The CDR3 coding sequence is TGCGCCAGCAGCTTGGGCCCAAACTGGGGTGGTCCCACAGATACGCAGTATTTT. Translating it yields CASSLGPNWGGPTDTQYF.

CDR3 loop: CASSPDRGKGKDTQYF. The CDR3 coding sequence is TGTGCCAGCAGCCCGGATCGGGGGAAAGGGAAAGATACGCAGTATTTT. V and J are TRBV5-4 and TRBJ2-3, with TRBD2 as a possible D gene (6 bases). The CDR3 runs to 16 residues. CDR1 is SGHNT, CDR2 YYREEE, per germline (reference sequence). The V end was cut by 4 bases, the J end by 5 bases, with 20 bases between.

The V call is TRBV5-1, the J call TRBJ2-7, with unresolved D. Germline lookup yields CDR1 SGHRS and CDR2 YFSETQ. The CDR3 has 12 residues. The V and J ends lost 2 bases and 5 bases respectively, with 8 bases between them. CDR3 nucleotides: TGCGCCAGCAGCTTTCCGTCCGACGAGCAGTACTTC. Encoded protein: CASSFPSDEQYF.

The chain joins TRBV7-9 to TRBJ1-2, with 10 bases that match TRBD1. V was pared by 4 bases and J by 8 bases, with 13 bases of the junction left unmatched. Germline V lookup: CDR1 SEHNR, CDR2 FQNEAQ (reference sequence). This CDR3 has 16 residues. The CDR3 DNA sequence: TGTGCCAGCAGCTCAGTGATCGACAGGGGGCCCTTCGGCTACACCTTC. It encodes CASSSVIDRGPFGYTF.

The genes are TRBV10-3 and TRBJ2-7, with D uncertain. CDR3 length: 15 amino acids. CDR1 and CDR2 (germline): ENHRY, SYGVKD. With 1 base removed from V and 3 bases from J, the gap between germline ends came to 13 bases. Here the CDR3 reads CAISELSKGHYEQYF. CDR3 DNA sequence: TGTGCCATCAGTGAGTTAAGTAAAGGGCACTACGAGCAGTACTTC.

As regards this clone: The sample contains more than one DNA sequence encoding this CDR3. V gene TRBV28 combines with J gene TRBJ2-7, with D uncertain. Germline CDR1 reads MDHEN; CDR2 reads SYDVKM. V gave up 3 bases and J gave up 2 bases, with 11 bases separating them. This CDR3 comprises 14 residues. CDR3 region: CASSLGRTTYEQYF. CDR3 sequence (DNA): TGTGCCAGCAGTTTGGGTCGCACGACCTACGAGCAGTACTTC.

The V call is TRBV27, the J call TRBJ2-7; perhaps D is TRBD1 or TRBD2 (7 bases each). CDR3 length: 14 amino acids. The V gene's germline CDR1 is MNHEY and CDR2 SMNVEV (reference sequence). V lost 3 bases to trimming and J lost 6 bases, with 15 bases between them. This chain's CDR3 is CASSLETGRGEQYF. Here the CDR3 DNA reads TGTGCCAGCAGTTTGGAGACAGGGAGGGGCGAGCAGTACTTC.

The chain uses TRBV7-3 and TRBJ2-3, with 12 bases fitting TRBD1. The germline gives CDR1 SGHTA, CDR2 FQGTGA. CDR3 size: 16 residues. The V gene end was trimmed by 5 bases and the J gene end by 8 bases; junction bases not matched to a gene: 11. DNA for the CDR3: TGTGCCAGCAGCAGCATGGGACAGGGGGCAGGTGGTACGCAGTATTTT. This encodes CASSSMGQGAGGTQYF.

This clone was observed many times. The chain recombines TRBV5-5 with TRBJ2-7; D gene uncertain. CDR1 and CDR2 (germline): SGHKS, YYEKEE (reference sequence). V was clipped by 4 bases and J by 0 bases, with 11 bases between them. This CDR3 has 14 amino acids. The CDR3 loop reads CASSIQQVSYEQYF. The CDR3 bases are TGTGCCAGCAGCATACAGCAGGTCTCCTACGAGCAGTACTTC.

The genes are TRBV7-3 and TRBJ1-2; maybe TRBD1 (6 bases). Germline CDR1 and CDR2: SGHTA and FQGTGA. The CDR3 length is 16 residues. V dropped 5 bases and J dropped 2 bases, with 18 bases sitting between them. CDR3 in DNA: TGTGCCAGCAGCCCGGGGGAACAGGGTACCAACTATGGCTACACCTTC. This translates into CASSPGEQGTNYGYTF.

In regard to this clone: This likely came from a read error, as a far larger clone is one base away. The V call is TRBV15, the J call TRBJ1-5; D is undetermined. Trimming stripped 0 bases from V and 6 bases from J, with 3 bases between. CDR3 length equals 12 residues. Germline CDR1 is LNHNV and CDR2 is YYDKDF (reference sequence). The CDR3 DNA reads TGTGCCACCAGCAGAGATAGTCAGCCCCAGCATTTT. This translates into CATSRDSQPQHF.

The CDR3 DNA follows: TGTGCCAGCAGCTTAACGGGTCGAAGAGATGGAGCCGGGATTAGGCAGTTCTTC. Protein: CASSLTGRRDGAGIRQFF. The chain joins TRBV7-9 to TRBJ2-1; a weak D match, TRBD2 (5 bases). The germline CDR1 and CDR2 sequences are SEHNR and FQNEAQ (reference sequence). V was trimmed by 2 bases and J by 12 bases, leaving 29 bases between them. The length of the CDR3 is 18 residues.

The chain combines TRBV18 with TRBJ1-2; TRBD1 aligns across 10 bases. The length of the CDR3 is 16 residues. The V gene's germline CDR1 is KGHSH and CDR2 LQKENI. The trim removed 4 bases at V and 7 bases at J, leaving 12 bases unmatched. Written as DNA, the CDR3 is TGTGCCAGCTCACTGGTCATCGCGGGACAGGGGTTTGGCTACACCTTC. Protein: CASSLVIAGQGFGYTF.

This sequence joins TRBV18 and TRBJ2-1, with D possibly being TRBD2 (6 bases). Germline V gene data show CDR1 as KGHSH and CDR2 as LQKENI. Trimming cost V 3 bases and J 6 bases, with 18 bases left between them. The CDR3 has 16 residues. The DNA for the CDR3 is TGTGCCAGCTCACCCGGCAGGACTACCAACGGCAATGAGCAGTTCTTC. Its translation: CASSPGRTTNGNEQFF.